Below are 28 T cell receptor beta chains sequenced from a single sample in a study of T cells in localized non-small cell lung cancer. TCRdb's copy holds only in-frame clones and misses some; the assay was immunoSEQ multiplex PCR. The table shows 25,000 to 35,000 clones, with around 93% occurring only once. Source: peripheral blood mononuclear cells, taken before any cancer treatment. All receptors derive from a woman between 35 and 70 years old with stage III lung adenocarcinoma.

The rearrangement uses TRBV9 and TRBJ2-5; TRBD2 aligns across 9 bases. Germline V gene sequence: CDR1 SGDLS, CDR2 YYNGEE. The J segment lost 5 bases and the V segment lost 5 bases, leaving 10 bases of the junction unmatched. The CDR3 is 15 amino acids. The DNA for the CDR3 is TGTGCCAGCAGTGCTGGACTAGCGCGGTTGGAGACCCAGTACTTC. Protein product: CASSAGLARLETQYF.

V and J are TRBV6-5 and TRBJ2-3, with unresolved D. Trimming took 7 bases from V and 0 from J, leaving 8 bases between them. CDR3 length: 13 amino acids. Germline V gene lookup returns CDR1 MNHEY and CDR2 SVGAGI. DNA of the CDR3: TGTGCCAGCACCCAGCACAGCACAGATACGCAGTATTTT. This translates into CASTQHSTDTQYF.

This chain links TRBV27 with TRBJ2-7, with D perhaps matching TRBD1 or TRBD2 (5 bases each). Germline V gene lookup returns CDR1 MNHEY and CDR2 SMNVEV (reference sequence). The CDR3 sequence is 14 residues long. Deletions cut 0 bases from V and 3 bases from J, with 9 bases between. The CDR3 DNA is TGTGCCAGCAGTTTATCGTCTGGGGGCTACGAGCAGTACTTC. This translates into CASSLSSGGYEQYF.

CDR3 in DNA: TGTGCCAGTAGTATCCTAGCGGGGGAGTCCTACGAGCAGTACTTC. Translated: CASSILAGESYEQYF. This rearrangement joins TRBV19 to TRBJ2-7; 10 bases agree with TRBD2. This CDR3 is 15 amino acids long. Trimming cost V 3 bases and J 1 base; bases outside gene matches: 3. Germline V CDR1 and CDR2: LNHDA, SQIVND (reference sequence).

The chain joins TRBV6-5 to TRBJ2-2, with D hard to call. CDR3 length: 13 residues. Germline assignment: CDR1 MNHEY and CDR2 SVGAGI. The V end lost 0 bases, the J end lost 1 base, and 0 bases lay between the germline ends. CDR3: CASSYSNTGELFF. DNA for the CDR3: TGTGCCAGCAGTTACTCGAACACCGGGGAGCTGTTTTTT.

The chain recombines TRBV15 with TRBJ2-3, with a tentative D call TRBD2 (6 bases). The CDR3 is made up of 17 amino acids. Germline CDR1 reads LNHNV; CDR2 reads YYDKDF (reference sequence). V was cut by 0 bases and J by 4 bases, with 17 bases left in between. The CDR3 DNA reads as TGTGCCACCAGCAGAGATTATGGACCGGGAGTGGCAGATACGCAGTATTTT. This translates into CATSRDYGPGVADTQYF.

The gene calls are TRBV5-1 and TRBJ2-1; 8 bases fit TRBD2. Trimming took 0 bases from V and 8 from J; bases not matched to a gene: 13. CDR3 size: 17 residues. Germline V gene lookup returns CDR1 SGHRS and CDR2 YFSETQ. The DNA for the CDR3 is TGCGCCAGCAGCTTGGCCTATATTGGCGGGGGGCTCGATGAGCAGTTCTTC. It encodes CASSLAYIGGGLDEQFF. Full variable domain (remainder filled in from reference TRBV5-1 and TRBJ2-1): KAGVTQTPRYLIKTRGQQVTLSCSPISGHRSVSWYQQTPGQGLQFLFEYFSETQRNKGNFPGRFSGRQFSNSRSEMNVSTLELGDSALYLCASSLAYIGGGLDEQFFGPGTRLTVL.

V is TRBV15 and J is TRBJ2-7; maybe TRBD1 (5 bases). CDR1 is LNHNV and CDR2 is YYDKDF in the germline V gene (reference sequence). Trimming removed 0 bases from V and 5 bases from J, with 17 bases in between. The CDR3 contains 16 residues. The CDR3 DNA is TGTGCCACCAGCAGAGATTTAGCCTTCTGGGGCGACGAGCAGTACTTC. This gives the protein CATSRDLAFWGDEQYF.

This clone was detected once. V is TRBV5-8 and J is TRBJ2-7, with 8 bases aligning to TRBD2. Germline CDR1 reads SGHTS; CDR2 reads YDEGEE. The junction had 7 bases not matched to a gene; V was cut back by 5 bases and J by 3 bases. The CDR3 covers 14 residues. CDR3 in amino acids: CASRSRGGFYEQYF. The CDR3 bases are TGTGCCAGCAGGTCCCGGGGGGGGTTCTACGAGCAGTACTTC.

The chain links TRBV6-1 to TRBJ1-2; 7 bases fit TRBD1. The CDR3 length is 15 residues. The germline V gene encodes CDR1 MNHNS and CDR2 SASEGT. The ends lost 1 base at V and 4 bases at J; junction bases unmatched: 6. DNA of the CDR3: TGTGCCAGCAGTGAAGGCGACAGGGCCTCCTATGGCTACACCTTC. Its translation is CASSEGDRASYGYTF.

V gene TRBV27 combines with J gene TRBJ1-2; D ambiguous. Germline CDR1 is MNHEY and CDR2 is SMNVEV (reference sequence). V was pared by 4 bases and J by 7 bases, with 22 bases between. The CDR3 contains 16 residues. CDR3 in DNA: TGTGCCAGCAGTTCCGCTAGAGACTACAGCTGGGGTGGCTACACCTTC. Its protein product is CASSSARDYSWGGYTF.

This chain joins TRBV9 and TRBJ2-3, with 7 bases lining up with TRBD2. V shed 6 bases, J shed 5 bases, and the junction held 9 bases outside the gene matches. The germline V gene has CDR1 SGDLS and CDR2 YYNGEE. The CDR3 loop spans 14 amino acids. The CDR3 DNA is TGTGCCAGCACCCTAAGTGGGGGGGGAGATACGCAGTATTTT. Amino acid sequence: CASTLSGGGDTQYF. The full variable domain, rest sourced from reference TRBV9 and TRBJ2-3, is DSGVTQTPKHLITATGQRVTLRCSPRSGDLSVYWYQQSLDQGLQFLIQYYNGEERAKGNILERFSAQQFPDLHSELNLSSLELGDSALYFCASTLSGGGDTQYFGPGTRLTVL.

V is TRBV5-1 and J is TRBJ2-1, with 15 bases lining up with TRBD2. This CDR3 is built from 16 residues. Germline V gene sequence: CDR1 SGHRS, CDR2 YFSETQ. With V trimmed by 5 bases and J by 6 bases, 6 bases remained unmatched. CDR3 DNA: TGCGCCAGCAGTAAGGGACTAGCGGGAGGTGGCAATGAGCAGTTCTTC. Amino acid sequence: CASSKGLAGGGNEQFF.

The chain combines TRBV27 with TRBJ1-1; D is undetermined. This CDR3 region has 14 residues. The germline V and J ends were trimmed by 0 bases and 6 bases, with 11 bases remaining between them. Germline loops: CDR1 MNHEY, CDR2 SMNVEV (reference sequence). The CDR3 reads CASSLSTPWAEAFF. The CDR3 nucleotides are TGTGCCAGCAGTTTATCCACTCCCTGGGCTGAAGCTTTCTTT.

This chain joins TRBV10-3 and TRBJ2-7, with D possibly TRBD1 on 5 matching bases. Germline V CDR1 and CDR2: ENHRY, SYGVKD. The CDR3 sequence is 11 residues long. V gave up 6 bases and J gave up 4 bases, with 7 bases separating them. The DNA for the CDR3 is TGTGCCATCAGGCAGGGATACGAGCAGTACTTC. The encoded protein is CAIRQGYEQYF.

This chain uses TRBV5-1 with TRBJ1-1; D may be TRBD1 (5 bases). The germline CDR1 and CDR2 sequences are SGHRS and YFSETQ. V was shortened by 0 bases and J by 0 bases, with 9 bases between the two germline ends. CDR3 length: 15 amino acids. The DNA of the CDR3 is TGCGCCAGCAGCTTGGGAGACAGAATGAACACTGAAGCTTTCTTT. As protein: CASSLGDRMNTEAFF. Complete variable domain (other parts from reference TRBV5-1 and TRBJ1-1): KAGVTQTPRYLIKTRGQQVTLSCSPISGHRSVSWYQQTPGQGLQFLFEYFSETQRNKGNFPGRFSGRQFSNSRSEMNVSTLELGDSALYLCASSLGDRMNTEAFFGQGTRLTVV.

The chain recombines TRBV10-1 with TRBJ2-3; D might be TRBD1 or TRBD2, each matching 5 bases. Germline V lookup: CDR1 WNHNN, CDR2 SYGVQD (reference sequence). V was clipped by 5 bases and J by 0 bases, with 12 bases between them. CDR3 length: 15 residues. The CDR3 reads CASSQWDPSTDTQYF. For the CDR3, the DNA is TGCGCCAGCAGTCAGTGGGACCCGAGCACAGATACGCAGTATTTT.

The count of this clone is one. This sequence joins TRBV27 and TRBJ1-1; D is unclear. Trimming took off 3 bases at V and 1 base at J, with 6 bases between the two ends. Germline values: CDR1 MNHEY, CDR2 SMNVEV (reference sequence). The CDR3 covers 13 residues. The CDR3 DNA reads TGTGCCAGCAGTTTTTCCCAGAACACTGAAGCTTTCTTT. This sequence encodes CASSFSQNTEAFF.

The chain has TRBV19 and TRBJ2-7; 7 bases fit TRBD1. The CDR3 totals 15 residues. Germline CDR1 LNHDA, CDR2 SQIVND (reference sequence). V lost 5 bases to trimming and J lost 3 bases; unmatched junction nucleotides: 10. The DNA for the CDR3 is TGTGCCAGTAGTCCCCCCGGGACAGTCCTCTACGAGCAGTACTTC. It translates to CASSPPGTVLYEQYF. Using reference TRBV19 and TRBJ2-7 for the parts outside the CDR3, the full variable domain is DGGITQSPKYLFRKEGQNVTLSCEQNLNHDAMYWYRQDPGQGLRLIYYSQIVNDFQKGDIAEGYSVSREKKESFPLTVTSAQKNPTAFYLCASSPPGTVLYEQYFGPGTRLTVT.

The CDR3 sequence: CASSLQGQDNQPQHF. The CDR3 nucleotides are TGTGCCAGCAGTTTACAGGGGCAGGACAATCAGCCCCAGCATTTT. V and J are TRBV2 and TRBJ1-5; 7 nucleotides align to TRBD1. The CDR3 runs 15 residues. Germline V lookup: CDR1 SNHLY, CDR2 FYNNEI. Trimming took 5 bases from V and 3 from J; bases not matched to a gene: 7.

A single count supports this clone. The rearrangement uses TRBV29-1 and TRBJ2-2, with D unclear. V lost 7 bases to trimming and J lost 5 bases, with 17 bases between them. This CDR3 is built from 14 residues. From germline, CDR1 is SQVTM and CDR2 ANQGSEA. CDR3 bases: TGCAGCGCCCCAGGAGAAGGACGAACCGGGGAGCTGTTTTTT. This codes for CSAPGEGRTGELFF.

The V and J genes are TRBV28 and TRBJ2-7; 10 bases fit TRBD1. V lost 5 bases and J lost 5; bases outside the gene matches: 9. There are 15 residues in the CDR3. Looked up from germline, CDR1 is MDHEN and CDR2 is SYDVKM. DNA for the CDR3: TGTGCCAGCAGTACAGGGGGACAGGGGTCGAACGAGCAGTACTTC. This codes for CASSTGGQGSNEQYF.

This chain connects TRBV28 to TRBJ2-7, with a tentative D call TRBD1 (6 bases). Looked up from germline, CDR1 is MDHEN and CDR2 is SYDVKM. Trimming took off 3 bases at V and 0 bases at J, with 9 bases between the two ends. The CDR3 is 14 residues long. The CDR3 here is CASSFRDISYEQYF. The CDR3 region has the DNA TGTGCCAGCAGTTTCCGGGACATCTCCTACGAGCAGTACTTC.

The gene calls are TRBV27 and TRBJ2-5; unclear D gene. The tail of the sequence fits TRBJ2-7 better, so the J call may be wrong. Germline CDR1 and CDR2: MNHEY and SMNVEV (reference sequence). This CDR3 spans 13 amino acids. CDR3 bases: TGTGCCAGCAGTTTGGGCGGCATCTACGAGCAGTACTTC. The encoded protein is CASSLGGIYEQYF.

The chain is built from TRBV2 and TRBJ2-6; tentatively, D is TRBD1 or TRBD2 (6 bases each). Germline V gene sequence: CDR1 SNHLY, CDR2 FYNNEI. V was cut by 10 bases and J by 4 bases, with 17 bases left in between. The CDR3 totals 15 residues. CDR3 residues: CATHWGARGANVLTF. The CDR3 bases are TGTGCCACCCACTGGGGGGCGAGAGGGGCCAACGTCCTGACTTTC.

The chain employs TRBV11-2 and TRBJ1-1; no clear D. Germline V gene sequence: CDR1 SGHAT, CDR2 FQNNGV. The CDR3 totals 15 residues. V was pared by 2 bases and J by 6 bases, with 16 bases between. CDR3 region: CASSLTLGSVPEAFF. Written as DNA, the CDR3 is TGTGCCAGCAGCTTAACCCTCGGGAGTGTCCCTGAAGCTTTCTTT.

The CDR3 DNA follows: TGTGCCAGCAGCTTAGGGGCCAGCTACATGAACACTGAAGCTTTCTTT. Protein product: CASSLGASYMNTEAFF. The rearrangement uses TRBV7-9 and TRBJ1-1; unclear D gene. Trimming removed 1 base at V and 0 bases at J, with 12 bases between. Germline CDR1 reads SEHNR; CDR2 reads FQNEAQ (reference sequence). This CDR3 spans 16 amino acids.

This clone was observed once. CDR3 sequence reads: CASSLTLNQPQHF. The CDR3 bases are TGTGCCAGCAGTTTGACACTAAATCAGCCCCAGCATTTT. This chain links TRBV27 with TRBJ1-5; D is ambiguous. CDR3 length equals 13 residues. V shed 3 bases and J shed 4 bases, with 7 bases lying between them. Germline V lookup: CDR1 MNHEY, CDR2 SMNVEV (reference sequence).